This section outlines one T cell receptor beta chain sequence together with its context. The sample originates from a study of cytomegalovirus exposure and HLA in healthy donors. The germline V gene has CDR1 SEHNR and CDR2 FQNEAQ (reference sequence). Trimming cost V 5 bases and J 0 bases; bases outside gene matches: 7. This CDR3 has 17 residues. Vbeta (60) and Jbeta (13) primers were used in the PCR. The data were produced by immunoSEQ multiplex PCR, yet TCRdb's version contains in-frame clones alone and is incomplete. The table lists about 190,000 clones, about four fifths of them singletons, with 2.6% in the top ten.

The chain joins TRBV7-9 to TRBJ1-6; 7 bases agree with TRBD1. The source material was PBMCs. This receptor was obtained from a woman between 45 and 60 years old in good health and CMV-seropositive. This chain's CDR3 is CASSPPGQSSYNSPLHF. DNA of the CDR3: TGTGCCAGCAGCCCTCCGGGACAGAGCTCCTATAATTCACCCCTCCACTTT.